These T cell receptor beta chains were read from a single sample in a study of T cells in Graves' hyperthyroidism and ophthalmopathy. TCRdb reprocessed the multiplex PCR reads with MiXCR, giving one entry per CDR3 protein. The data contain a few hundred thousand distinct CDR3 sequences, around a sixth of them singletons. Sequencing input: blood. These receptors were obtained from a woman between 25 and 40 years old with Graves' hyperthyroidism. CDR3s include the opening cysteine and the closing phenylalanine or tryptophan. A D gene is named only where the DNA matches it firmly. The size entry is marked missing in some rows and otherwise reads once, few, many or a size class.

many,TRBV27,TRBJ2-7,TRBD1,CASSLEQGAGYEQYF,TGTGCCAGCAGTTTAGAACAGGGGGCGGGCTACGAGCAGTACTTC
many,TRBV5-1,TRBJ1-4,.,CASSPVEGIYEKLFF,TGCGCCAGCAGCCCCGTTGAGGGGATATATGAAAAACTGTTTTTT
.,TRBV3-1,TRBJ1-1,.,CASSQDLGGWEAFF,TGTGCCAGCAGCCAAGATCTGGGGGGATGGGAAGCTTTCTTT
many,TRBV30,TRBJ2-7,TRBD1,CAWSTKTGNEQYF,TGTGCCTGGAGTACGAAGACAGGGAACGAGCAGTACTTC
many,TRBV11-3,TRBJ2-3,TRBD2,CASSSQIAGGTQYF,TGTGCCAGCAGCTCCCAAATAGCGGGAGGGACGCAGTATTTT
many,TRBV3-1,TRBJ2-1,.,CASSQNSVAVQVSYNEQFF,TGTGCCAGCAGCCAAAATTCTGTGGCAGTCCAAGTGTCCTACAATGAGCAGTTCTTC
.,TRBV7-2,TRBJ1-2,TRBD1,CASSLRQGYHKDYGYTF,TGTGCCAGCAGCTTACGACAGGGATATCACAAGGACTATGGCTACACCTTC
.,TRBV5-1,TRBJ2-7,TRBD2,CASSPTSAYEQYF,TGCGCCAGCAGTCCGACTAGCGCCTACGAGCAGTACTTC
.,TRBV6-2/TRBV6-3,TRBJ2-2,.,CASSVAAWNTGELFF,TGTGCCAGCAGTGTAGCGGCCTGGAACACCGGGGAGCTGTTTTTT
.,TRBV6-6,TRBJ2-5,.,CASSYSQAGETQYF,TGTGCCAGCAGTTACTCGCAAGCGGGAGAGACCCAGTACTTC
few,TRBV7-9,TRBJ2-1,TRBD1,CASSFRQGARGEQFF,TGTGCCAGCAGCTTCCGACAGGGGGCAAGAGGTGAGCAGTTCTTC
few,TRBV18,TRBJ2-2,.,CASSPWSRNTGELFF,TGTGCCAGCTCACCATGGAGCCGCAACACCGGGGAGCTGTTTTTT
many,TRBV6-1,TRBJ1-5,.,CASSFPGHVSNQPQHF,TGTGCCAGCAGTTTCCCGGGACACGTAAGCAATCAGCCCCAGCATTTT
.,TRBV18,TRBJ2-7,.,CASSLDRAAYEQYF,TGTGCCAGCTCCTTGGACAGAGCGGCCTACGAGCAGTACTTC
few,TRBV6-1,TRBJ1-2,TRBD1,CASTSGTVGYGYTF,TGTGCCAGCACTTCCGGGACAGTCGGCTATGGCTACACCTTC
few,TRBV7-8,TRBJ1-2,.,CASSLRETEHGYTF,TGTGCCAGCAGCTTACGGGAAACGGAGCATGGCTACACCTTC
few,TRBV9,TRBJ2-7,.,CASALGPDPYEQYF,TGTGCCAGCGCATTGGGACCCGACCCCTACGAGCAGTACTTC
.,TRBV19,TRBJ1-5,.,CASSIGRAASQPQHF,TGTGCCAGTAGTATAGGAAGGGCGGCGTCTCAGCCCCAGCATTTT
many,TRBV7-2,TRBJ2-1,.,CASSSSRGDEQFF,TGTGCCAGCAGCAGCAGCAGGGGCGATGAGCAGTTCTTC
.,TRBV3-1,TRBJ1-1,.,CASSSRGGGATEAFF,TGTGCCAGCAGCTCCCGGGGGGGTGGGGCCACTGAAGCTTTCTTT
.,TRBV12-3/TRBV12-4,TRBJ1-5,.,CASSLDGTGPPGPQHF,TGTGCCAGCAGTTTAGACGGCACAGGACCACCGGGACCCCAGCATTTT
many,TRBV11-2,TRBJ2-2,.,CASSFDWGNTGELFF,TGTGCCAGCAGTTTTGATTGGGGTAACACCGGGGAGCTGTTTTTT
many,TRBV11-2,TRBJ1-3,.,CASSLYLADTRTIYF,TGTGCCAGCAGCTTATACCTCGCCGACACACGCACCATATATTTT
few,TRBV20-1,TRBJ2-3,.,CSASGVGDSDTQYF,TGCAGTGCTAGCGGAGTAGGGGATTCAGATACGCAGTATTTT
.,TRBV20-1,TRBJ2-1,TRBD2,CSALAGGPITEQFF,TGCAGTGCTTTAGCGGGAGGGCCTATTACTGAGCAGTTCTTC
many,TRBV7-9,TRBJ1-5,.,CASSHTRGAAGQPQHF,TGTGCCAGCAGCCACACGCGCGGGGCGGCCGGGCAGCCCCAGCATTTT
.,TRBV11-3,TRBJ2-1,.,CASSPHSGTDEQFF,TGTGCCAGCAGTCCCCATAGCGGAACAGATGAGCAGTTCTTC
many,TRBV10-3,TRBJ1-5,.,CAISAQGTIQPQHF,TGTGCCATCAGTGCGCAGGGGACCATTCAGCCCCAGCATTTT
.,TRBV28,TRBJ2-7,.,CASSFFRGALHYEQYF,TGTGCCAGCAGTTTCTTTCGGGGGGCTCTCCACTACGAGCAGTACTTC
.,TRBV5-5,TRBJ2-1,TRBD2,CASSLASGRANEQFF,TGTGCCAGCAGCTTGGCTAGCGGGAGGGCCAATGAGCAGTTCTTC
many,TRBV28,TRBJ1-1,.,CASNKMNTEAFF,TGTGCCAGCAACAAGATGAACACTGAAGCTTTCTTT
few,TRBV5-1,TRBJ2-3,TRBD1,CASSRRQGDTDTQYF,TGCGCCAGCAGCCGGAGACAGGGGGACACAGATACGCAGTATTTT
few,TRBV18,TRBJ1-1,.,CASSQSRTNTEAFF,TGTGCCAGCTCACAGTCTCGGACCAACACTGAAGCTTTCTTT
.,TRBV4-1,TRBJ1-1,.,CASSQAYLGVGDTEAFF,TGCGCCAGCAGCCAAGCTTACCTCGGGGTGGGGGACACTGAAGCTTTCTTT
many,TRBV7-2,TRBJ2-5,TRBD2,CASSLGPGRAETQYF,TGTGCCAGCAGCTTAGGGCCGGGGAGGGCAGAGACCCAGTACTTC
.,TRBV7-3,TRBJ2-1,TRBD1,CASSAAGTGRVLLSDNEQFF,TGTGCCAGCAGCGCAGCCGGGACAGGGAGGGTTCTTCTTTCAGACAATGAGCAGTTCTTC
.,TRBV4-1,TRBJ2-7,.,CASSQRTAYEQYF,TGCGCCAGCAGCCAAAGGACAGCCTACGAGCAGTACTTC
.,TRBV11-2,TRBJ2-7,TRBD2,CASSRRGGREDYEQYF,TGTGCCAGCAGCCGAAGGGGCGGGAGGGAGGACTACGAGCAGTACTTC
.,TRBV19,TRBJ2-1,TRBD2,CASSIFSGRDNNEQFF,TGTGCCAGTAGTATCTTTAGCGGGAGGGATAACAATGAGCAGTTCTTC
few,TRBV24-1,TRBJ2-3,.,CATSDQGRGTTDTQYF,TGTGCCACCAGTGACCAAGGAAGGGGTACCACAGATACGCAGTATTTT
.,TRBV6-5,TRBJ2-7,TRBD2,CASSLLGGTSGNDEQYF,TGTGCCAGCAGTTTGTTGGGCGGGACTAGCGGGAACGACGAGCAGTACTTC
.,TRBV20-1,TRBJ2-2,.,CSARDVARPGELFF,TGCAGTGCTAGAGATGTGGCTAGACCCGGGGAGCTGTTTTTT
few,TRBV28,TRBJ1-6,.,CASSLQGRTLHF,TGTGCCAGCAGTTTACAGGGCCGGACCCTCCACTTT
many,TRBV27,TRBJ2-1,.,CASRLYAEQFF,TGTGCCAGCAGATTGTACGCTGAGCAGTTCTTC
many,TRBV5-1,TRBJ2-2,TRBD2,CASSSPSGVNTGELFF,TGCGCCAGCAGCTCACCTAGCGGGGTGAACACCGGGGAGCTGTTTTTT
many,TRBV30,TRBJ2-1,.,CAWSLTGILYNEQFF,TGTGCCTGGAGCCTCACGGGGATCCTCTACAATGAGCAGTTCTTC
.,TRBV6-1,TRBJ2-2,TRBD1,CASSLDRDTGELFF,TGTGCCAGCAGCCTTGACAGGGACACCGGGGAGCTGTTTTTT
many,TRBV6-2/TRBV6-3,TRBJ1-5,TRBD1,CASSYPPDRDQPQHF,TGTGCCAGCAGTTACCCCCCGGACAGGGATCAGCCCCAGCATTTT
.,TRBV5-6,TRBJ2-7,.,CASSSSRVYEQYF,TGTGCCAGCAGCTCCTCCCGGGTCTACGAGCAGTACTTC
many,TRBV28,TRBJ2-2,.,CASSSRVGGELFF,TGTGCCAGCAGTTCCCGGGTTGGCGGGGAGCTGTTTTTT
many,TRBV20-1,TRBJ2-1,.,CSADGRGNEQFF,TGCAGTGCTGATGGGCGTGGGAATGAGCAGTTCTTC
many,TRBV2,TRBJ2-2,.,CASSTSYNTGELFF,TGTGCCAGCAGTACTAGCTATAACACCGGGGAGCTGTTTTTT
.,TRBV6-2/TRBV6-3,TRBJ2-4,.,CASSRNFDIQYF,TGTGCCAGCTCCCGGAACTTTGACATTCAGTACTTC
.,TRBV11-2,TRBJ2-7,.,CASSLVHRPYEQYF,TGTGCCAGCAGCTTAGTTCACAGGCCCTACGAGCAGTACTTC
many,TRBV29-1,TRBJ2-1,TRBD2,CSAQTSGGTYNEQFF,TGCAGCGCCCAAACTAGCGGGGGGACCTACAATGAGCAGTTCTTC
.,TRBV27,TRBJ2-7,TRBD1,CASSSGTESSYEQYF,TGTGCCAGTTCTTCCGGGACAGAAAGCTCCTACGAGCAGTACTTC
many,TRBV7-2,TRBJ2-1,TRBD2,CASSWRTSGDGEQFF,TGTGCCAGCAGCTGGCGGACTAGCGGGGACGGGGAGCAGTTCTTC
.,TRBV19,TRBJ2-7,.,CASSMRWTSVRYEQYF,TGTGCCAGTAGTATGCGTTGGACTTCTGTGCGGTACGAGCAGTACTTC
few,TRBV12-3/TRBV12-4,TRBJ2-1,TRBD2,CASSYTPGLAGGMNYNEQFF,TGTGCCAGCAGCTACACCCCCGGACTAGCGGGAGGGATGAACTACAATGAGCAGTTCTTC
once,TRBV18,TRBJ1-1,.,CASSPLTGTANTEAFF,TGTGCCAGCTCACCACTAACCGGGACGGCGAACACTGAAGCTTTCTTT